This T cell receptor beta chain was captured by sequencing in a study of T cell responses to AZD1222 COVID-19 vaccine. Study-wide results and limits: AZD1222 recipients seropositive at baseline numbered only 5 or 6.

This clone showed up just once. Antigen specificity is unknown. Profiling relied on immunoSEQ multiplex PCR, and the TCRdb table lists in-frame clones only, not all of them. Of roughly 49,000 clones in the sample, 70% to 85% are singletons; the top ten hold 20%. The material was peripheral blood, obtained on day 0 of MenACWY control vaccination. This TCR came from an adult in good health.

CDR3 DNA sequence: TGTGCCAGCAGTGAAACAGGGGGTGCTTTCTTT. Its protein is CASSETGGAFF. The chain joins TRBV25-1 to TRBJ1-1; 8 positions match TRBD1. V dropped 2 bases and J dropped 11; count of bases not matched to a gene: 1. Germline-derived CDR1 and CDR2 are MGHDK and SYGVNS. CDR3 length equals 11 residues.